A selection of T cell receptor beta chains follows, all from one sample in a study of T cell responses to AZD1222 COVID-19 vaccine. The method was immunoSEQ multiplex PCR; TCRdb's version includes in-frame clones alone and lacks a portion of them. The sample includes more than 80,000 clones, 90% of them seen just once. This specimen consisted of peripheral blood, obtained on day 0 of AZD1222 vaccination. These receptors were taken from an adult in good health. CDR3s include the opening cysteine and the closing phenylalanine or tryptophan. Each record gives: D gene, V gene, J gene, clone size, CDR3 DNA, CDR3 protein. A D gene is named only where the DNA matches it firmly. Clone size is given for some rows only: seen once, a few or many times, or a class if the clone is expanded.

d_gene: NA
v_gene: TRBV6-6
j_gene: TRBJ1-2
abundance: NA
CDR3nt: TGTGCCAGCAGTTCCGGCTATGGCTACACCTTC
CDR3aa: CASSSGYGYTF

d_gene: NA
v_gene: TRBV9
j_gene: TRBJ2-3
abundance: NA
CDR3nt: TGTGCCAGCAGCGTATCTCCTACCGTAGTAGGGGGCACAGATACGCAGTATTTT
CDR3aa: CASSVSPTVVGGTDTQYF

d_gene: NA
v_gene: TRBV10-2
j_gene: TRBJ2-1
abundance: NA
CDR3nt: TGCGCCAGCAGGATGGGGTACTCCTACAATGAGCAGTTCTTC
CDR3aa: CASRMGYSYNEQFF

d_gene: NA
v_gene: TRBV3-1/TRBV3-2
j_gene: TRBJ2-1
abundance: NA
CDR3nt: TGTGCCAGCAGCCCTGAGTGGGGTCGTGAGCAGTTCTTC
CDR3aa: CASSPEWGREQFF

d_gene: NA
v_gene: TRBV5-4
j_gene: TRBJ1-5
abundance: NA
CDR3nt: TGTGCCAGCAGCCGAAACCACCAGAGGAATAGCAATCAGCCCCAGCATTTT
CDR3aa: CASSRNHQRNSNQPQHF

d_gene: NA
v_gene: TRBV19
j_gene: TRBJ1-1
abundance: NA
CDR3nt: TGTGCCAGTAGTGAGACAGGTCTGGGCGGTGCAGCTTTCTTT
CDR3aa: CASSETGLGGAAFF

d_gene: NA
v_gene: TRBV23-1
j_gene: TRBJ2-7
abundance: NA
CDR3nt: TGCGCCAGCAGTCAGTTATCAGGAAAGGCCCTCTCCTACGAGCAGTACTTC
CDR3aa: CASSQLSGKALSYEQYF

d_gene: TRBD2
v_gene: TRBV4-2
j_gene: TRBJ2-7
abundance: NA
CDR3nt: TGTGCCAGCAGCCAAGACACACTAGCGGGGAGAAGTTACGAGCAGTACTTC
CDR3aa: CASSQDTLAGRSYEQYF

d_gene: NA
v_gene: TRBV2
j_gene: TRBJ2-7
abundance: NA
CDR3nt: TGTGCCATCGAGGCGGGACGGACTGGGGAGCAGTACTTC
CDR3aa: CAIEAGRTGEQYF

d_gene: NA
v_gene: TRBV7-9
j_gene: TRBJ1-3
abundance: NA
CDR3nt: TGTGCCAGCAGCTTAAATTCCGTCGGAAACACCATATATTTT
CDR3aa: CASSLNSVGNTIYF

d_gene: NA
v_gene: TRBV27
j_gene: TRBJ1-2
abundance: once
CDR3nt: TGTGCCAGCAGTTTTGACCCAGGGCGTGGCTACACCTTC
CDR3aa: CASSFDPGRGYTF

d_gene: NA
v_gene: TRBV7-2
j_gene: TRBJ2-7
abundance: NA
CDR3nt: TGTGCCAGCAGCCAGGATGGACCCTACGAGCAGTACTTC
CDR3aa: CASSQDGPYEQYF

d_gene: TRBD2
v_gene: TRBV13
j_gene: TRBJ2-1
abundance: NA
CDR3nt: TGTGCCAGCAGCTTAGGAGGTAGCGGGGCCAATGAGCAGTTCTTC
CDR3aa: CASSLGGSGANEQFF

d_gene: TRBD2
v_gene: TRBV7-6
j_gene: TRBJ2-1
abundance: NA
CDR3nt: TGTGCCAGCAGCTCCGGGACTAGCGGGATCAATGAGCAGTTCTTC
CDR3aa: CASSSGTSGINEQFF

d_gene: NA
v_gene: TRBV28
j_gene: TRBJ2-2
abundance: once
CDR3nt: TGTGCCAGCAGTTTACGGACTACCGGGAGATGGACCGGGGAGCTGTTTTTT
CDR3aa: CASSLRTTGRWTGELFF

d_gene: NA
v_gene: TRBV18
j_gene: TRBJ1-2
abundance: NA
CDR3nt: TGTGCCAGCTCACCAGGCCAAACAGGCGACTATGGCTACACCTTC
CDR3aa: CASSPGQTGDYGYTF

d_gene: NA
v_gene: TRBV7-3
j_gene: TRBJ1-1
abundance: once
CDR3nt: TGTGCCAGCTCCGGACAAAACACTGAAGCTTTCTTT
CDR3aa: CASSGQNTEAFF

d_gene: NA
v_gene: TRBV7-8
j_gene: TRBJ2-1
abundance: once
CDR3nt: TGTGCCAGCAGCTCCCTTTTCTACAATGAGCAGTTCTTC
CDR3aa: CASSSLFYNEQFF

d_gene: TRBD2
v_gene: TRBV11-2
j_gene: TRBJ2-7
abundance: few
CDR3nt: TGTGCCAGCAGCTTAGAGCCTAGCGGGAACAACGAGCAGTACTTC
CDR3aa: CASSLEPSGNNEQYF

d_gene: TRBD1
v_gene: TRBV5-1
j_gene: TRBJ1-2
abundance: NA
CDR3nt: TGCGCCAGCAGCTTGGCAGGGACAGGGGATGACTACACCTTC
CDR3aa: CASSLAGTGDDYTF

d_gene: TRBD2
v_gene: TRBV5-1
j_gene: TRBJ2-3
abundance: NA
CDR3nt: TGCGCCAGCAGCTTGGCGACTAGCAGGCTGGCAGATACGCAGTATTTT
CDR3aa: CASSLATSRLADTQYF

d_gene: NA
v_gene: TRBV25-1
j_gene: TRBJ1-1
abundance: once
CDR3nt: TGTGCCAGCAGTCCAGGAGGGGGGACTGAAGCTTTCTTT
CDR3aa: CASSPGGGTEAFF

d_gene: TRBD1
v_gene: TRBV10-2
j_gene: TRBJ1-2
abundance: few
CDR3nt: TGCGCCAGCAGCAAACAGGGGGACTATGGCTACACCTTC
CDR3aa: CASSKQGDYGYTF

d_gene: TRBD1
v_gene: TRBV9
j_gene: TRBJ1-2
abundance: NA
CDR3nt: TGTGCCAGCAGCGTAGCAAGCGGTGGGACAGAGGCTAACTATGGCTACACCTTC
CDR3aa: CASSVASGGTEANYGYTF

d_gene: NA
v_gene: TRBV6-1
j_gene: TRBJ2-1
abundance: NA
CDR3nt: TGTGCCAGCAGTGAATCGTACAATGAGCAGTTCTTC
CDR3aa: CASSESYNEQFF

d_gene: TRBD1
v_gene: TRBV7-9
j_gene: TRBJ1-2
abundance: NA
CDR3nt: TGTGCCAGCAGCTTAGGAACAGGGGCTCGCTATGGCTACACCTTC
CDR3aa: CASSLGTGARYGYTF

d_gene: NA
v_gene: TRBV10-1
j_gene: TRBJ2-7
abundance: NA
CDR3nt: TGCGCCAGCAGTGAGGGTTTTCTCTACGAGCAGTACTTC
CDR3aa: CASSEGFLYEQYF

d_gene: NA
v_gene: TRBV12-5
j_gene: TRBJ1-1
abundance: NA
CDR3nt: TGTGCTAGTGGTTTGGTACTTAGGGGATCGAACACTGAAGCTTTCTTT
CDR3aa: CASGLVLRGSNTEAFF

d_gene: NA
v_gene: TRBV3-1/TRBV3-2
j_gene: TRBJ1-3
abundance: NA
CDR3nt: TGTGCCAGCAACGACGAGGGGGCTGGAAACACCATATATTTT
CDR3aa: CASNDEGAGNTIYF

d_gene: NA
v_gene: TRBV11-2
j_gene: TRBJ2-7
abundance: NA
CDR3nt: TGTGCCAGCAGCCAGACGAGGGGATCTTACGAGCAGTACTTC
CDR3aa: CASSQTRGSYEQYF

d_gene: TRBD1
v_gene: TRBV6-5
j_gene: TRBJ1-1
abundance: NA
CDR3nt: TGTGCCAGCACCCGGACAGGGGGGAACACTGAAGCTTTCTTT
CDR3aa: CASTRTGGNTEAFF

d_gene: TRBD1
v_gene: TRBV28
j_gene: TRBJ1-1
abundance: NA
CDR3nt: TGTGCCAGCAGGCGGACAGGGGATCTGGGTGAAGCTTTCTTT
CDR3aa: CASRRTGDLGEAFF

d_gene: NA
v_gene: TRBV4-3
j_gene: TRBJ2-7
abundance: NA
CDR3nt: TGCGCCAGCAGCCAAGATCTTGAGGGCTTTAGCTCCTACGAGCAGTACTTC
CDR3aa: CASSQDLEGFSSYEQYF

d_gene: NA
v_gene: TRBV9
j_gene: TRBJ1-6
abundance: NA
CDR3nt: TGTGCCAGCAGCGTAGCTTCCAGGGCCAAAGATTCACCCCTCCACTTT
CDR3aa: CASSVASRAKDSPLHF

d_gene: TRBD2
v_gene: TRBV10-2
j_gene: TRBJ2-7
abundance: NA
CDR3nt: TGCGCCAGCAGTGATGCCCTAGCGGGAGGGTCCTACGAGCAGTACTTC
CDR3aa: CASSDALAGGSYEQYF

d_gene: NA
v_gene: TRBV4-1
j_gene: TRBJ1-5
abundance: NA
CDR3nt: TGCGCCAGCAGCCAAGAGGGGGCGAGCAATCAGCCCCAGCATTTT
CDR3aa: CASSQEGASNQPQHF

d_gene: TRBD2
v_gene: TRBV27
j_gene: TRBJ2-7
abundance: NA
CDR3nt: TGTGCCAGCAGTGAATCCCCTAGCGGGAGGAAGGAGCAGTACTTC
CDR3aa: CASSESPSGRKEQYF

d_gene: NA
v_gene: TRBV18
j_gene: TRBJ1-6
abundance: NA
CDR3nt: TGTGCCAGCTCAACCTATAATTCACCCCTCCACTTT
CDR3aa: CASSTYNSPLHF

d_gene: NA
v_gene: TRBV27
j_gene: TRBJ1-2
abundance: NA
CDR3nt: TGTGCCAGCAGTTTATCTGGACTCGACTACCTTTACTATGGCTACACCTTC
CDR3aa: CASSLSGLDYLYYGYTF

d_gene: NA
v_gene: TRBV11-2
j_gene: TRBJ2-3
abundance: NA
CDR3nt: TGTGCCAGCAGCTTTCAATATGTGAAAGATACGCAGTATTTT
CDR3aa: CASSFQYVKDTQYF

d_gene: NA
v_gene: TRBV6-5
j_gene: TRBJ1-4
abundance: NA
CDR3nt: TGTGCCAGCAGCCTGTCCACAACTAATGAAAAACTGTTTTTT
CDR3aa: CASSLSTTNEKLFF

d_gene: NA
v_gene: TRBV2
j_gene: TRBJ1-5
abundance: NA
CDR3nt: TGTGCCAGCAAGGGGGAATATCAGCCCCAGCATTTT
CDR3aa: CASKGEYQPQHF